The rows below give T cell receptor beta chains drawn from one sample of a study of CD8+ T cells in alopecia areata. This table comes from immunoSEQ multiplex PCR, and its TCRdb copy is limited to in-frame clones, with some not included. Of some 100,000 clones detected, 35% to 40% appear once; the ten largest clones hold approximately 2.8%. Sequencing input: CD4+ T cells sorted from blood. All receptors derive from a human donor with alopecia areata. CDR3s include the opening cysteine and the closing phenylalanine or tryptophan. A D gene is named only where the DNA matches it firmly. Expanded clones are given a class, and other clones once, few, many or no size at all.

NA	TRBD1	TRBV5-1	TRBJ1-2	TGCGCCAGCAGCAAGGACAGGGGTTCGGTAGGCTACACCTTC	CASSKDRGSVGYTF
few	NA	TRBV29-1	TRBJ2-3	TGCAGCGTTGAAGGTACAACGAATACGCAGTATTTT	CSVEGTTNTQYF
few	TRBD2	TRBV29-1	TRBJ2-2	TGCAGCGCTTCGCCGGGGGGGGCTGACACCGGGGAGCTGTTTTTT	CSASPGGADTGELFF
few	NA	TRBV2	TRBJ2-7	TGTGCCAGCAGTAGGACCTCCTACGAGCAGTACTTC	CASSRTSYEQYF
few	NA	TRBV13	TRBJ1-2	TGTGCCAGCACCCTAAACTATGGCTACACCTTC	CASTLNYGYTF
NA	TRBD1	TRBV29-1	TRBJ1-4	TGCAGCGTAACCAAGGGGGCGGCTAATGAAAAACTGTTTTTT	CSVTKGAANEKLFF
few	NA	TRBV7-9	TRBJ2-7	TGTGCCAGCAGCTCAAACAGCGACAGACTACAGTACTTC	CASSSNSDRLQYF
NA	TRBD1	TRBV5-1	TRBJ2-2	TGCGCCAGCAGCTTCCACAGGGGTCGGAACACCGGGGAGCTGTTTTTT	CASSFHRGRNTGELFF
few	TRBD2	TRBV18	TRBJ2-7	TGTGCCAGCTCACCCCCCGGGGGGGCGAACGAGCAGTACTTC	CASSPPGGANEQYF
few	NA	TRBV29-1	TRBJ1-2	TGCAGCGTTGCTGTACAGGAACGTAACTATGGCTACACCTTC	CSVAVQERNYGYTF
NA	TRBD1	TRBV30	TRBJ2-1	TGTGCCTGGAGGGGGACAGGGTCGTATGAGCAGTTCTTC	CAWRGTGSYEQFF
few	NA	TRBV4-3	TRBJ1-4	TGCGCCAGCAGCCCAGAAGGGACAACGGAGGAAGAAAAACTGTTTTTT	CASSPEGTTEEEKLFF
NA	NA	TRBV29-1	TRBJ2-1	TGCAGCGTTGAACCCCTAAATGAGCAGTTCTTC	CSVEPLNEQFF
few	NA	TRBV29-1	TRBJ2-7	TGCAGCGTTGATACCGGGCCCCGTAGCTCCTACGAGCAGTACTTC	CSVDTGPRSSYEQYF
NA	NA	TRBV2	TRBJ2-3	TGTGCCGGCACCGGGGACACAGATACGCAGTATTTT	CAGTGDTDTQYF
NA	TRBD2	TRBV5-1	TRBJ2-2	TGCGCCAGCAGCCTGGGGGCTAGCGGGCCCAGACGGGAGCTGTTTTTT	CASSLGASGPRRELFF
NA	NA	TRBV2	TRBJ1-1	TGTGCCAGCAGACGGGACGGCGACACTGAAGCTTTCTTT	CASRRDGDTEAFF
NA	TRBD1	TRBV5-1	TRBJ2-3	TGCGCCAGCAGCCTGGGACAGGGGATAGATACGCAGTATTTT	CASSLGQGIDTQYF
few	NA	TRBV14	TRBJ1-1	TGTGCCAGCAGCCAAGATCTAGACACTGAAGCTTTCTTT	CASSQDLDTEAFF
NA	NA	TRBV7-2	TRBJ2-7	TGTGCCAGCGCCACTTCCGTGGGCTACGAGCAGTACTTC	CASATSVGYEQYF
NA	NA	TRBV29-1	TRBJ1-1	TGCAGCGTCCGATGGACCTGGGGAACTGAAGCTTTCTTT	CSVRWTWGTEAFF
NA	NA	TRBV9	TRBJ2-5	TGTGCCAGCAGCCCTCCCCGAGGGGGAGAGACCCAGTACTTC	CASSPPRGGETQYF
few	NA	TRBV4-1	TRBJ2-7	TGCGCCAGCAGCCAGGGGAGGTTAGCAGGCTACGAGCAGTACTTC	CASSQGRLAGYEQYF
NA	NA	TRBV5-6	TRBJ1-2	TGTGCCAGCAGCTTCGGAAGACCTTCTAACTATGGCTACACCTTC	CASSFGRPSNYGYTF
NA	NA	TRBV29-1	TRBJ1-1	TGCAGCGTTGTCTACCTGAAGACGGAAGCTTTCTTT	CSVVYLKTEAFF
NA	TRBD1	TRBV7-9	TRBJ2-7	TGTGCCAGCAGCTTACGTGGAGGACAGGGTGGCAACGAGCAGTACTTC	CASSLRGGQGGNEQYF
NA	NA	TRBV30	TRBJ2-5	TGTGCCTGGAGTGCCCAGGAGACCCAGTACTTC	CAWSAQETQYF
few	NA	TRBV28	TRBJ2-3	TGTGCCAGCAGTTTATCGGTAGATACGCAGTATTTT	CASSLSVDTQYF
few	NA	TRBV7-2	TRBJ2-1	TGTGCCAGCAGCCTCCATGGCAGGGGTCGGGAGCAGTTCTTC	CASSLHGRGREQFF
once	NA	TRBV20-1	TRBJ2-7	TGCAGTGCTAGGCAAGGGGGCGAGCAGTACTTC	CSARQGGEQYF
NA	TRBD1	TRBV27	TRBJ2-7	TGTGCCAGCAGTTCACGCAGGGACAGGGATTTCTCCTACGAGCAGTACTTC	CASSSRRDRDFSYEQYF
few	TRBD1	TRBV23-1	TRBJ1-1	TGCGCCAGCAGTCACGGGGACAGGGGAGCTCCGGGCACTGAAGCTTTCTTT	CASSHGDRGAPGTEAFF
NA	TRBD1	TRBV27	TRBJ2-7	TGTGCCAGCAGTCCCCTCGGGACAGGGGGACACGAGCAGTACTTC	CASSPLGTGGHEQYF